Below, 2 T cell receptor beta chains from the same sample are listed, as sequenced in a study of blood T cell repertoires in COVID-19. Assay: immunoSEQ multiplex PCR; the TCRdb copy retains only in-frame clones and omits some. The sample yields more than 200,000 clones, about nine tenths seen once. Material: peripheral blood. All receptors come from a middle-aged man with COVID-19, enrolled during active disease.

The chain carries TRBV6-5 and TRBJ1-2; 7 positions agree with TRBD1. In germline, CDR1 is MNHEY, CDR2 SVGAGI. This CDR3 is 12 amino acids long. V lost 7 bases to trimming and J lost 3 bases; unmatched junction nucleotides: 2. This CDR3 reads CASTQGDYGYTF. The CDR3 DNA is TGTGCCAGCACCCAGGGGGACTATGGCTACACCTTC.

The chain links TRBV4-3 to TRBJ2-3; 10 bases agree with TRBD2. The V segment lost 0 bases and the J segment 6 bases; nucleotides outside the gene matches: 6. Germline V gives CDR1 LGHNA, CDR2 YSLEER. This CDR3 has 16 residues. The CDR3 nucleotides are TGCGCCAGCAGCCAAGAGGGACTAGCGTCGTTGGATACGCAGTATTTT. Its protein product is CASSQEGLASLDTQYF.